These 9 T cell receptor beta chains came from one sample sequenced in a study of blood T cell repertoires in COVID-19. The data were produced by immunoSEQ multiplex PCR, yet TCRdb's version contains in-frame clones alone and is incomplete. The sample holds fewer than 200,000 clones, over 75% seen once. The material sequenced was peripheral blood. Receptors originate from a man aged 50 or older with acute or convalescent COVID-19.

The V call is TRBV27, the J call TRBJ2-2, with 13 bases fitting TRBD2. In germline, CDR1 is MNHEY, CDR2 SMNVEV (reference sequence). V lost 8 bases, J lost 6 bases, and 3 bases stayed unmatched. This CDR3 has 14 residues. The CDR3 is CASGTSGEAGELFF. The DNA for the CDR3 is TGTGCCAGCGGGACTAGCGGGGAGGCCGGGGAGCTGTTTTTT.

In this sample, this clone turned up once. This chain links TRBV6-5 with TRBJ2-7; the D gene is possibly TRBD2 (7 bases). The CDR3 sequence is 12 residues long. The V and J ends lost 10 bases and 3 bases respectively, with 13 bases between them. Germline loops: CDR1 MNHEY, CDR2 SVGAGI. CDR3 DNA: TGTGCCACACAGGGAGGGAACTACGAGCAGTACTTC. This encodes CATQGGNYEQYF.

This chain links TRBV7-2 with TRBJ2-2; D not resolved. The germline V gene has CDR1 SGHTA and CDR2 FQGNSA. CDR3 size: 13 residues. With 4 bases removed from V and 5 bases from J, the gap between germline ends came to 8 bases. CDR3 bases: TGTGCCAGCAGCTGGCTAGTAACCGGGGAGCTGTTTTTT. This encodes CASSWLVTGELFF. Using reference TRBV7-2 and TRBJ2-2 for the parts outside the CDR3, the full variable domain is GAGVSQSPSNKVTEKGKDVELRCDPISGHTALYWYRQSLGQGLEFLIYFQGNSAPDKSGLPSDRFSAERTGGSVSTLTIQRTQQEDSAVYLCASSWLVTGELFFGEGSRLTVL.

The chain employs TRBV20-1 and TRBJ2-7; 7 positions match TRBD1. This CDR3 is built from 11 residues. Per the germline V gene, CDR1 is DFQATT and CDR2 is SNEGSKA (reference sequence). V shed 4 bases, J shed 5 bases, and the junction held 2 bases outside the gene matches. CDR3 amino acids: CSANRGHEQYF. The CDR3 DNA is TGCAGTGCTAACAGGGGTCACGAGCAGTACTTC.

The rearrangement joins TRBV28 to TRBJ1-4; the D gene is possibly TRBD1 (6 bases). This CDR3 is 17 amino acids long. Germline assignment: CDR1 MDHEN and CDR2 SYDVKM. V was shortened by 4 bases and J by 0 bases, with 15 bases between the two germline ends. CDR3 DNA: TGTGCCAGCAGTTCCGACAGGTTGGCCGCAACTAATGAAAAACTGTTTTTT. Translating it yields CASSSDRLAATNEKLFF.

This CDR3 is CASSPGGTSGPGELFF. Written as DNA, the CDR3 is TGTGCCAGCAGCCCTGGTGGGACTAGCGGTCCCGGGGAGCTGTTTTTT. V and J are TRBV5-4 and TRBJ2-2, with TRBD2 matching over 11 bases. The CDR3 loop spans 16 amino acids. Germline CDR1 reads SGHNT; CDR2 reads YYREEE (reference sequence). V was clipped by 4 bases and J by 6 bases; unmatched bases: 8. Together with reference TRBV5-4 and TRBJ2-2, the CDR3 gives the full variable domain: ETGVTQSPTHLIKTRGQQVTLRCSSQSGHNTVSWYQQALGQGPQFIFQYYREEENGRGNFPPRFSGLQFPNYSSELNVNALELDDSALYLCASSPGGTSGPGELFFGEGSRLTVL.

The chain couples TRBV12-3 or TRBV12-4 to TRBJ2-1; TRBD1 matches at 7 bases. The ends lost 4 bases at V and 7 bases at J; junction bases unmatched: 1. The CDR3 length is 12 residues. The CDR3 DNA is TGTGCCAGCAGTTCCAGGGGGAATGAGCAGTTCTTC. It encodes CASSSRGNEQFF.

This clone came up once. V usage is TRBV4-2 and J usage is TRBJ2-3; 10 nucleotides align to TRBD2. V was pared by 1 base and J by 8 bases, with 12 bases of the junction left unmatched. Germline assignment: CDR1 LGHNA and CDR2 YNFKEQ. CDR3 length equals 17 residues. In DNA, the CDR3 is TGTGCCAGCAGCCAAGGCCTACTAGCGGGGTTGGGGGGTACGCAGTATTTT. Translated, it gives CASSQGLLAGLGGTQYF.

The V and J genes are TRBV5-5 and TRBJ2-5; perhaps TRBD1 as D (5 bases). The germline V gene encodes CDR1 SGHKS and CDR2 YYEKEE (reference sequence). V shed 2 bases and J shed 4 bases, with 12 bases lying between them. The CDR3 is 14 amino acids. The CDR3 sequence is CASSFGQSSETQYF. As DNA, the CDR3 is TGTGCCAGCAGCTTCGGACAAAGTTCAGAGACCCAGTACTTC.